The rows below give T cell receptor beta chains drawn from one sample of a study of identical twins. TCRdb fed the 5' RACE reads into MiXCR, producing one record per CDR3 protein. The sample carries 250,000 to 300,000 distinct CDR3 sequences, 9.5% recorded once. The sample was also linked to a second study, of yellow fever vaccine responses in identical twins.

The sample consisted of CD8+ T cells sorted from blood. The receptor set was obtained from a woman aged 18-29 years in good health. The CDR3 runs from the conserved cysteine through the conserved F or W.

CDR3aa: CASSDSRYNEQFF; v_gene: TRBV6-4; j_gene: TRBJ2-1
CDR3aa: CASSYGAASGEETQYF; v_gene: TRBV6-5; j_gene: TRBJ2-5
CDR3aa: CASSLIAVTDTQYF; v_gene: TRBV7-2; j_gene: TRBJ2-3
CDR3aa: CASSQGQGAREQYF; v_gene: TRBV4-1; j_gene: TRBJ2-7
CDR3aa: CASSQPTGGLVETQYF; v_gene: TRBV14; j_gene: TRBJ2-5
CDR3aa: CAISEPGVGYSPLHF; v_gene: TRBV10-3; j_gene: TRBJ1-6
CDR3aa: CATRDRQKETQYF; v_gene: TRBV7-9; j_gene: TRBJ2-5
CDR3aa: CASSYGWGPATEAFF; v_gene: TRBV6-5; j_gene: TRBJ1-1
CDR3aa: CSVLTGKEQYF; v_gene: TRBV29-1; j_gene: TRBJ2-7
CDR3aa: CASRPNSYNEQFF; v_gene: TRBV7-2; j_gene: TRBJ2-1
CDR3aa: CAISPETGPLSYEQYF; v_gene: TRBV10-3; j_gene: TRBJ2-7
CDR3aa: CASSLKRGPAYEQYF; v_gene: TRBV11-2; j_gene: TRBJ2-7
CDR3aa: CASSRTTGTGFYEQYF; v_gene: TRBV27; j_gene: TRBJ2-7
CDR3aa: CASSLDAGRYIETQYF; v_gene: TRBV5-6; j_gene: TRBJ2-5
CDR3aa: CASSSGTSASYEQYF; v_gene: TRBV28; j_gene: TRBJ2-7
CDR3aa: CASSLHGQGYEQYF; v_gene: TRBV27; j_gene: TRBJ2-7
CDR3aa: CASSQVSSDSSYEQYF; v_gene: TRBV3-1; j_gene: TRBJ2-7
CDR3aa: CASSQDRGLAGYNEQFF; v_gene: TRBV4-3; j_gene: TRBJ2-1
CDR3aa: CASTIGVSGEQFF; v_gene: TRBV27; j_gene: TRBJ2-1
CDR3aa: CASSLILATNTGELFF; v_gene: TRBV7-3; j_gene: TRBJ2-2
CDR3aa: CASSPGYFSEQYF; v_gene: TRBV19; j_gene: TRBJ2-7
CDR3aa: CSVELAGAWENIQYF; v_gene: TRBV29-1; j_gene: TRBJ2-4
CDR3aa: CASSLPETGLTF; v_gene: TRBV5-6; j_gene: TRBJ1-1
CDR3aa: CSVELGVDYGYTF; v_gene: TRBV29-1; j_gene: TRBJ1-2
CDR3aa: CASSYVYEQYF; v_gene: TRBV6-2/TRBV6-3; j_gene: TRBJ2-7
CDR3aa: CASSTAGAYEQYF; v_gene: TRBV19; j_gene: TRBJ2-7
CDR3aa: CSSKREGASDEQFF; v_gene: TRBV20-1; j_gene: TRBJ2-1
CDR3aa: CSARDPKGSGRGTDTQYF; v_gene: TRBV20-1; j_gene: TRBJ2-3
CDR3aa: CASSQFRGYSYEQYF; v_gene: TRBV3-1; j_gene: TRBJ2-7
CDR3aa: CASSFGGHEQYF; v_gene: TRBV12-3/TRBV12-4; j_gene: TRBJ2-7
CDR3aa: CASSIGQNPYNEQFF; v_gene: TRBV19; j_gene: TRBJ2-1
CDR3aa: CASSESAAGYPYEQYF; v_gene: TRBV2; j_gene: TRBJ2-7
CDR3aa: CASSFRQGELETQYF; v_gene: TRBV12-3/TRBV12-4; j_gene: TRBJ2-5
CDR3aa: CASSESTLLNQPQHF; v_gene: TRBV2; j_gene: TRBJ1-5
CDR3aa: CASSVFGLSGANVLTF; v_gene: TRBV4-1; j_gene: TRBJ2-6
CDR3aa: CSVETRPGGNEQFF; v_gene: TRBV29-1; j_gene: TRBJ2-1
CDR3aa: CALRGTSGYNEQFF; v_gene: TRBV28; j_gene: TRBJ2-1
CDR3aa: CSARVGQLKTGELFF; v_gene: TRBV20-1; j_gene: TRBJ2-2
CDR3aa: CANGVGGTQYF; v_gene: TRBV4-3; j_gene: TRBJ2-5
CDR3aa: CSVEPSTDEDMETQYF; v_gene: TRBV29-1; j_gene: TRBJ2-5
CDR3aa: CASSFSQGENTEAFF; v_gene: TRBV6-5; j_gene: TRBJ1-1
CDR3aa: CASSLINPEDGTDTQYF; v_gene: TRBV7-9; j_gene: TRBJ2-3
CDR3aa: CASSIILTGELFF; v_gene: TRBV7-9; j_gene: TRBJ2-2
CDR3aa: CASSTLGQSSYEQYF; v_gene: TRBV19; j_gene: TRBJ2-7
CDR3aa: CSAQPWGGTGELFF; v_gene: TRBV29-1; j_gene: TRBJ2-2
CDR3aa: CASSSTGNEQYF; v_gene: TRBV28; j_gene: TRBJ2-7
CDR3aa: CASRSGPADYNEQFF; v_gene: TRBV7-9; j_gene: TRBJ2-1
CDR3aa: CATSDSTDGTKSYEQYF; v_gene: TRBV24-1; j_gene: TRBJ2-7
CDR3aa: CASSNGAGESDTQYF; v_gene: TRBV6-2/TRBV6-3; j_gene: TRBJ2-3
CDR3aa: CASSLWRGSTDTQYF; v_gene: TRBV28; j_gene: TRBJ2-3
CDR3aa: CASSLGGRGRVDGYTF; v_gene: TRBV11-2; j_gene: TRBJ1-2
CDR3aa: CASRETGGDEQFF; v_gene: TRBV4-2; j_gene: TRBJ2-1
CDR3aa: CASSLVGGFSDEQFF; v_gene: TRBV5-1; j_gene: TRBJ2-1
CDR3aa: CASNPGYSNTEAFF; v_gene: TRBV7-9; j_gene: TRBJ1-1
CDR3aa: CSIGLAGTYEQYF; v_gene: TRBV29-1; j_gene: TRBJ2-7